These T cell receptor beta chains were read from a single sample in a study of blood T cell repertoires in COVID-19. Profiling relied on immunoSEQ multiplex PCR, and the TCRdb table lists in-frame clones only, not all of them. The profile covers 100,000 to 120,000 clones, with 70% to 90% appearing a single time and roughly 3.3% taken by the ten largest. The source material was peripheral blood. The receptor set was obtained from a woman in her forties or fifties with acute or convalescent COVID-19. Both conserved end residues are part of each CDR3. Fields, in order: V gene, clone size, D gene, J gene, CDR3 protein, CDR3 DNA. D genes are given only for firm matches. A clone size is listed for some rows: how often the clone was seen (once, few, many), or a class if it is expanded.

>TRBV28|-|-|TRBJ2-7
CASSLFSGRVIHEQYF
TGTGCCAGCAGTTTATTTAGCGGCAGGGTCATCCACGAGCAGTACTTC
>TRBV27|-|TRBD2|TRBJ2-3
CASSWAPRLAVTDTQYF
TGTGCCAGCAGTTGGGCCCCCCGACTAGCGGTCACAGATACGCAGTATTTT
>TRBV30|-|-|TRBJ2-1
CAWSVSGPEQFF
TGTGCCTGGAGTGTAAGCGGCCCCGAGCAGTTCTTC
>TRBV15|-|TRBD1|TRBJ2-7
CATSRDTGEGQYF
TGTGCCACCAGCAGAGATACAGGGGAAGGGCAGTACTTC
>TRBV2|-|-|TRBJ1-2
CASSGQYQGYGYTF
TGTGCCAGCAGTGGACAGTACCAAGGCTATGGCTACACCTTC
>TRBV5-5|-|TRBD2|TRBJ2-7
CASSATSGLGEQYF
TGTGCCAGCAGCGCCACTAGCGGCCTGGGGGAGCAGTACTTC
>TRBV27|-|TRBD2|TRBJ2-7
CASTVGLGGYEQYF
TGTGCCAGCACCGTGGGACTAGGAGGCTACGAGCAGTACTTC
>TRBV30|-|TRBD1|TRBJ2-5
CAWSVARTGGQETQYF
TGTGCCTGGAGTGTGGCACGGACAGGGGGCCAAGAGACCCAGTACTTC
>TRBV19|few|-|TRBJ1-2
CASRSSLLSYTF
TGTGCCAGTCGCTCATCACTTCTCAGCTACACCTTC
>TRBV18|few|TRBD2|TRBJ2-1
CASSMSGSSYNEQFF
TGTGCCAGCTCAATGAGCGGGAGCTCCTACAATGAGCAGTTCTTC
>TRBV10-2|few|TRBD2|TRBJ2-7
CASGPAGAGYEQYF
TGCGCCAGCGGGCCAGCGGGAGCGGGTTACGAGCAGTACTTC
>TRBV7-2|once|-|TRBJ1-2
CASRQVPSYGYTF
TGTGCCAGCAGACAAGTCCCAAGCTATGGCTACACCTTC
>TRBV7-2|-|-|TRBJ2-1
CASSPIRTSREQFF
TGTGCCAGCAGCCCGATACGAACTAGCCGGGAGCAGTTCTTC
>TRBV28|-|-|TRBJ2-7
CAVTRTTNEQYF
TGTGCGGTGACACGGACTACTAACGAGCAGTACTTC
>TRBV5-4|-|TRBD2|TRBJ2-1
CASRDAGGGGFYNEQFF
TGTGCCAGCAGAGATGCCGGGGGGGGCGGGTTCTACAATGAGCAGTTCTTC
>TRBV2|-|-|TRBJ2-7
CASRAGDEQYF
TGTGCCAGCAGAGCAGGGGACGAGCAGTACTTC
>TRBV6-6|-|-|TRBJ2-7
CASRTASAYEQYF
TGTGCCAGCCGAACCGCCAGTGCCTACGAGCAGTACTTC
>TRBV13|-|TRBD1|TRBJ1-1
CASSFNRGNTEAFF
TGTGCCAGCAGCTTCAACAGGGGGAACACTGAAGCTTTCTTT
>TRBV27|-|-|TRBJ2-7
CAVGYRLGEQYF
TGTGCCGTTGGGTATCGGCTAGGCGAGCAGTACTTC
>TRBV18|-|-|TRBJ2-2
CASSPGAFASNTGELFF
TGTGCCAGCTCACCGGGCGCATTCGCCTCGAACACCGGGGAGCTGTTTTTT
>TRBV15|-|-|TRBJ2-2
CATSRDLNRNTGELFF
TGTGCCACCAGCAGAGATCTAAACAGGAACACCGGGGAGCTGTTTTTT
>TRBV18|-|-|TRBJ2-2
CASSPAIRGTGELFF
TGTGCCAGCTCACCGGCCATCCGCGGGACCGGGGAGCTGTTTTTT
>TRBV11-2|-|-|TRBJ1-1
CASSSGGKTEAFF
TGTGCCAGCAGCTCGGGGGGGAAGACTGAAGCTTTCTTT
>TRBV5-1|-|-|TRBJ2-2
CASSLGATLTGELFF
TGCGCCAGCAGCTTGGGAGCCACCCTCACCGGGGAGCTGTTTTTT
>TRBV20-1|-|-|TRBJ1-1
CSASQFGTYTEAFF
TGCAGTGCGAGTCAATTCGGGACTTACACTGAAGCTTTCTTT
>TRBV11-2|-|-|TRBJ2-7
CASSLDLASTTYEQYF
TGTGCCAGCAGCTTAGATCTAGCCTCTACCACCTACGAGCAGTACTTC